A selection of T cell receptor beta chains follows, all from one sample in a study of shared clonotypes between healthy human individuals. Clones were sequenced by immunoSEQ multiplex PCR, and TCRdb holds only the in-frame ones, with some missing. The sample shows about 2.3 million clones, 85% to 95% of them seen only once. Sequenced input: naive CD4+ T cells from PBMCs. All receptors come from a man younger than 30 in good health. Some clones in this sample may be carry-over from other donors' samples. Both conserved end residues are part of each CDR3. The D gene is left open where the match is weak. Clone size is not always given. Where it is, it says once, few, many or a class for expanded clones.

d_call,v_call,clone_size,j_call,cdr3_nt,cdr3_aa
TRBD2,TRBV19,.,TRBJ2-3,TGTGCCAGTAGTATGGTGGCTAGCGGGTATGAGGCAGATACGCAGTATTTT,CASSMVASGYEADTQYF
.,TRBV7-9,.,TRBJ2-2,TGTGCCAGCAGCCCGACCGGGGAGCTGTTTTTT,CASSPTGELFF
.,TRBV10-3,few,TRBJ2-7,TGTGCCATCAGTGAGTCGACAGGCTTCGAGCAGTACTTC,CAISESTGFEQYF
.,TRBV18,.,TRBJ2-7,TGTGCCAGCTCACCGTCGGGACCTGTTGAGCAGTACTTC,CASSPSGPVEQYF
.,TRBV21-1,.,TRBJ1-5,TGTGCCAGATCGGGCAAAACCTTAGTCGGGGAGCGGAGCAATCAGCCCCAGCATTTT,CARSGKTLVGERSNQPQHF
.,TRBV6-1,.,TRBJ1-2,TGTGCCAGCAGTGAAAGGGGTCCGGACTATGGCTACACCTTC,CASSERGPDYGYTF
.,TRBV5-1,once,TRBJ2-7,TGCGCCAGGGCCCCAAGGCGCTTCTCCTACGAGCAGTACTTC,CARAPRRFSYEQYF
.,TRBV5-1,.,TRBJ1-5,TGCGCCAGCAGCTTGGATGTCGAACAGCCCCAGCATTTT,CASSLDVEQPQHF
TRBD1,TRBV2,once,TRBJ2-5,TGTGCCAGCAGTGACGGGTCCAGGGGGGAGACCCAGTACTTC,CASSDGSRGETQYF
.,TRBV29-1,.,TRBJ1-2,TGCAGCGCCCGCCGAGGCAACTATGGCTACACCTTC,CSARRGNYGYTF
.,TRBV29-1,.,TRBJ1-2,TGCAGCGTTGGCCCCCGGGGGGGGGCCTATGGCTACACCTTC,CSVGPRGGAYGYTF
TRBD2,TRBV7-9,.,TRBJ2-7,TGTGCCAGCAGCCAAGGACTAGCGGGAGGAACCATCTACGAGCAGTACTTC,CASSQGLAGGTIYEQYF
TRBD1,TRBV5-1,.,TRBJ2-1,TGCGCCAGCAGGTTAAGAAGGACAGGGACGTCCTACAATGAGCAGTTCTTC,CASRLRRTGTSYNEQFF
.,TRBV9,.,TRBJ2-4,TGTGCCAGCAGCGTTCTTCAGGGAGAGGTGCAGTACTTC,CASSVLQGEVQYF
TRBD1,TRBV7-9,.,TRBJ1-1,TGTGCCAGCAGCTTAAGGACAGGGGCCTCCCGCGCGAACACTGAAGCTTTCTTT,CASSLRTGASRANTEAFF
.,TRBV6-6,.,TRBJ1-1,TGTGCCAGCAGCCCGCGTAGAACTGAAGCTTTCTTT,CASSPRRTEAFF
TRBD1,TRBV7-9,.,TRBJ2-1,TGTGCCAGCAGCACCACCGGGACAGTCTCCTACAATGAGCAGTTCTTC,CASSTTGTVSYNEQFF
TRBD2,TRBV5-6,.,TRBJ2-2,TGTGCCAGCAGCCCCCTCGGGAGGGTCACCGGGGAGCTGTTTTTT,CASSPLGRVTGELFF
.,TRBV6-6,.,TRBJ2-7,TGTGCCAGCAGTTACGGCCCGACCTCCTACGAGCAGTACTTC,CASSYGPTSYEQYF
.,TRBV6-6,.,TRBJ1-6,TGTGCCAGCAGTTACGTAGTGTTTGGGAAATCACCCCTCCACTTT,CASSYVVFGKSPLHF
TRBD1,TRBV6-1,.,TRBJ2-7,TGTGCCAGCAGTCCTTCCGGGACAGGGTTGTACGAGCAGTACTTC,CASSPSGTGLYEQYF
.,TRBV7-2,.,TRBJ2-1,TGTGCCAGCAGCCCCAGAGGGGGGAACGAGCAGTTCTTC,CASSPRGGNEQFF
.,TRBV2,.,TRBJ2-3,TGTGCCAGCAGTGAGACCGTCACAGATACGCAGTATTTT,CASSETVTDTQYF
.,TRBV29-1,few,TRBJ2-1,TGCAGCGTTGAAGATCGAGGGTACCAGGATAATGAGCAGTTCTTC,CSVEDRGYQDNEQFF
.,TRBV23-1,once,TRBJ2-1,TGCGCCAGCAGTCAATTGGAGGACTACCGGCAGTTCTTC,CASSQLEDYRQFF
.,TRBV11-2,.,TRBJ2-7,TGTGCCAGCAGCTTAGGTCGGGGGGCTAGGGAGCAGTACTTC,CASSLGRGAREQYF
.,TRBV28,.,TRBJ2-6,TGTGCCAGCAGTTGGGGGGCGGCCGGGGCCAACGTCCTGACTTTC,CASSWGAAGANVLTF
.,TRBV29-1,.,TRBJ1-2,TGCAGCGTTGATGGAGCCATGGCCGGCTACACCTTC,CSVDGAMAGYTF
.,TRBV11-2,few,TRBJ1-1,TGTGCCAGCAGCCAGGGTAGGACGGGAGCTTTCTTT,CASSQGRTGAFF
.,TRBV28,.,TRBJ2-2,TGTGCCAGCAGTCGACTAGGGAACACCGGGGAGCTGTTTTTT,CASSRLGNTGELFF
.,TRBV5-1,.,TRBJ2-7,TGCGCCAGCAGCTTGGGACAGGACCCCTACGAGCAGTACTTC,CASSLGQDPYEQYF
.,TRBV5-1,.,TRBJ2-5,TGCGCCAGCAGTCTGGCGCAGGGCGGCAGAGAGACCCAGTACTTC,CASSLAQGGRETQYF
.,TRBV4-2,.,TRBJ2-4,TGTGCCAGCAGCCAAGACGGGCCGACAGGTCCTACCTTAGCCAAAAACATTCAGTACTTC,CASSQDGPTGPTLAKNIQYF
TRBD1,TRBV19,few,TRBJ1-5,TGTGCCAGTAGTATCCCCAGGGGGCGGATTGATCAGCCCCAGCATTTT,CASSIPRGRIDQPQHF
.,TRBV19,once,TRBJ1-2,TGTGCCAGTAGTATAGGGCAGGGCGATGGCTACACCTTC,CASSIGQGDGYTF
.,TRBV19,.,TRBJ2-6,TGTGCCAGTAGTATTTTAGGGTCCCTGGGGAGGGCCAACGTCCTGACTTTC,CASSILGSLGRANVLTF
.,TRBV4-3,.,TRBJ2-7,TGCGCCAGCAGCCGCGACTACACCTACGAGCAGTACTTC,CASSRDYTYEQYF
.,TRBV28,.,TRBJ2-7,TGTGCCAGCAGTTCCGGGACGGGTCTACGAGAGCAGTACTTC,CASSSGTGLREQYF
TRBD2,TRBV2,few,TRBJ2-2,TGTGCCAGCAGTGGATGGACTAGCGCCGGGGAGCTGTTTTTT,CASSGWTSAGELFF
.,TRBV7-3,.,TRBJ2-2,TGTGCCAGCTCCCCCCCCGGCACCGGGGAGCTGTTTTTT,CASSPPGTGELFF
.,TRBV2,.,TRBJ1-4,TGTGCCAGCAGGAGGGTACTTAATGAAAAACTGTTTTTT,CASRRVLNEKLFF
.,TRBV28,.,TRBJ2-7,TGTGCCAGCAGGATCTCATCGGACTACGAGCAGTACTTC,CASRISSDYEQYF
.,TRBV2,.,TRBJ2-2,TGTGCCAGCAGCCAAGGAGTACGTAACGGGGAGCTGTTTTTT,CASSQGVRNGELFF
.,TRBV6-1,.,TRBJ1-4,TGTGCCAGCATAGAACCAGGGAGGGCTAATGAAAAACTGTTTTTT,CASIEPGRANEKLFF
.,TRBV6-6,.,TRBJ1-3,TGTGCCAGCAGTTACTCGAATCAAGGGGCGGGAAACACCATATATTTT,CASSYSNQGAGNTIYF
TRBD2,TRBV6-6,.,TRBJ2-7,TGTGCCAGCAGTTACAACGGGAGGACCCACGAGCAGTACTTC,CASSYNGRTHEQYF
.,TRBV5-1,.,TRBJ2-1,TGCGCCAGCACCCCGATCATAGGGGGCAATGAGCAGTTCTTC,CASTPIIGGNEQFF
TRBD1,TRBV28,.,TRBJ1-1,TGTGCCAGCAGTCTTTGGACAGGGGGCAACACTGAAGCTTTCTTT,CASSLWTGGNTEAFF
.,TRBV29-1,.,TRBJ2-3,TGCAGCGCCTCTACGATGGCCAACACAGATACGCAGTATTTT,CSASTMANTDTQYF
TRBD1,TRBV11-2,.,TRBJ2-5,TGTGCCAGCAGCTATACGACAGGGGACGGAGAGACCCAGTACTTC,CASSYTTGDGETQYF
.,TRBV15,once,TRBJ2-3,TGTGCCACCAGCAGTGACAGGGATACGCAGTATTTT,CATSSDRDTQYF
.,TRBV2,.,TRBJ1-1,TGTGCCAGCAGTGAAGCTCGTAGAACGGAATATATGAACACTGAAGCTTTCTTT,CASSEARRTEYMNTEAFF
.,TRBV9,.,TRBJ2-7,TGTGCCAGCAGCCGTACAGGGACCACCTACGAGCAGTACTTC,CASSRTGTTYEQYF
.,TRBV5-1,few,TRBJ2-7,TGCGCCAGCAGCTTGCCGACCTACGAGCAGTACTTC,CASSLPTYEQYF
.,TRBV28,.,TRBJ2-5,TGTGCCAGCAGTTTACTACGGTGGGGGTCCCAAGAGACCCAGTACTTC,CASSLLRWGSQETQYF
.,TRBV2,.,TRBJ1-5,TGTGCCAGCAGATTAGGGTCGGGAAATCAGCCCCAGCATTTT,CASRLGSGNQPQHF
.,TRBV5-1,.,TRBJ2-1,TGCGCCAGCAGCTTGCCAGACAATGAGCAGTTCTTC,CASSLPDNEQFF
TRBD1,TRBV28,.,TRBJ2-7,TGTGCCAGCAGCCCCCAGGGACAGGGGTCCTACGAGCAGTACTTC,CASSPQGQGSYEQYF
.,TRBV19,.,TRBJ2-6,TGTGCCAGTAGGATAACTGGGGCCAACGTCCTGACTTTC,CASRITGANVLTF
.,TRBV2,.,TRBJ1-3,TGTGCCAGCACTCAGGACGGCCCCTCTGGAAACACCATATATTTT,CASTQDGPSGNTIYF